This paragraph reports one T cell receptor (beta chain). Second-dose groups at about 4 or about 12 weeks were pooled. There are 13 residues in the CDR3. V lost 3 bases and J 3 bases, leaving 9 bases between the germline ends. Germline lookup yields CDR1 LNHDA and CDR2 SQIVND (reference sequence). The assay was immunoSEQ multiplex PCR, and TCRdb's table has in-frame clones only and misses some. Seen here are tens of thousands of clones, roughly 90% observed once, and the top ten hold under 35%. This sample stems from a study of T cell responses to AZD1222 COVID-19 vaccine. The chain is built from TRBV19 and TRBJ2-7; D may be TRBD1 (5 bases). The source was peripheral blood, collected 28 days after the second AZD1222 dose. The sequence was obtained from an adult who received the AZD1222 COVID-19 vaccine. CDR3 DNA sequence: TGTGCCAGTAGTATCGGCAGGGACTACGAGCAGTACTTC. The encoded protein is CASSIGRDYEQYF.